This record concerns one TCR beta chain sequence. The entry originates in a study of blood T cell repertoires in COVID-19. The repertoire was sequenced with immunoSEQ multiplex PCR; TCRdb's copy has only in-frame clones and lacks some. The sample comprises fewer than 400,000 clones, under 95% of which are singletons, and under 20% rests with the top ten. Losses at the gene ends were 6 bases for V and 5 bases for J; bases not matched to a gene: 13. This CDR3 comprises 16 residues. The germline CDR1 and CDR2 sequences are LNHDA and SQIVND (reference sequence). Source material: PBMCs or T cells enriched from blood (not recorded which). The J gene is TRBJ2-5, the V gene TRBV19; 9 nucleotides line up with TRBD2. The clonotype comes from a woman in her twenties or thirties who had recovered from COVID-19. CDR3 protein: CASSRDIAGERETQYF. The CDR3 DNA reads TGTGCCAGTAGCCGAGATATAGCGGGAGAGAGGGAGACCCAGTACTTC.